This T cell receptor beta chain was captured in a study of Graves' ophthalmopathy and Graves' hyperthyroidism. RNA served as the template for amplifying TCR beta CDR3 regions. RT-PCR in the first round used HTBI primers; a second-round multiplex PCR followed. TCRdb recomputed calls from the multiplex PCR reads with MiXCR, one row per CDR3 protein. The sample records 350,000 to 400,000 distinct CDR3 sequences, less than 20% being singletons. Only newly diagnosed hyperthyroidism patients aged 18 to 65, with under 2 months' duration, were enrolled. Clinicians made diagnoses from clinical symptoms, serum thyroxine, TRAb, thyroid ultrasound and orbital computed tomography. It was from roughly 9.3 ml of fresh peripheral blood that the PBMCs came. Per germline, CDR1 MNHEY and CDR2 SVGEGT. The CDR3 runs to 13 residues. Trimming pared 1 base from V and 5 bases from J, leaving 6 bases between. This clonotype came up many times. Its target is unknown.

Notes on the study in general: Stable hyperthyroidism and ophthalmopathy were told apart by a 13-signature model, which achieved 85% to 90% sensitivity and around 80% specificity.

V is TRBV6-2 or TRBV6-3 and J is TRBJ1-5; D is undetermined. This receptor was taken from a woman between 18 and 29 years old with stable Graves' hyperthyroidism. What was sequenced was peripheral blood. This chain's CDR3 is CASSYWEDQPQHF. CDR3 DNA: TGTGCCAGCAGTTACTGGGAAGATCAGCCCCAGCATTTT.